This entry lists 24 T cell receptor delta chains sequenced from one sample in a study of γδ T cells in repeated Plasmodium falciparum infection (dated by TCRdb to the early 2020s). Vgamma9/Vdelta2+ and Vdelta2-negative gammadelta T cell populations were flow-sorted from peripheral blood mononuclear cells for bulk TCR repertoire analysis. Library preparation was by multiplex PCR. Instrument on record: Illumina MiSeq. TCRdb reran clone calling on the public reads with CATT; rows sharing one DNA sequence were then combined. The sample table shows 50,000 to 65,000 delta-chain clones, and approximately 1.5% are seen once. Together, the top ten hold approximately 15% of the sample. Input material: gamma-delta T cells from blood. These receptor sequences come from a pool of human donors (malaria-infected and uninfected, not separated).

In this sample, this clone turned up a few times. This DNA's translation differs at residue 15 from TCRdb's protein, which comes from a much larger clone; a read error is likely, and the protein shown is translated from the DNA. The J gene went uncalled, whereas the V gene is TRDV1; whether TRDD3, the table's D call, matches the DNA was not checked. CDR1 TSWWSYY and CDR2 QGS come from the germline V gene. The CDR3 loop spans 17 amino acids. The CDR3 region has the DNA TGTGCTCTTGGGGAACCTTCAGGGGGATCCCACACCGATAAACCCATCTTT. Translation gives CALGEPSGGSHTDKPIF.

This clone was counted only a few times. The TCRdb protein, from a much larger clone, departs from this DNA's translation at residue 8, likely by read error; the protein shown derives from the DNA. The chain has TRDV1 and TRDJ2; 12 bases fit TRDD3. The J gene, absent from TCRdb, was called here by matching the DNA to germline. This CDR3 has 23 residues. The germline CDR1 and CDR2 sequences are TSWWSYY and QGS. V lost 0 bases to trimming and J lost 0 bases; unmatched junction nucleotides: 17. The CDR3 loop is CALGELGKETYWGILSLTAQLFF. Here the CDR3 DNA reads TGTGCTCTTGGGGAACTAGGTAAGGAGACCTACTGGGGGATACTCTCTTTGACAGCACAACTCTTCTTT.

This clone has ten or more counts. TCRdb attributes to this sequence the protein of a much larger clone, which differs from the DNA translation at residue 11; a read error is likely, and the protein displayed is translated from the DNA. CDR3 in DNA: TGTGCTCTTGGGGAACACAGGTGGCGGGGAGCAGGGAAACTCATCTTT. Its protein product is CALGEHRWRGAGKLIF. The chain uses TRDV1 and TRDJ1; the D gene is possibly TRDD3 (5 bases). There are 16 residues in the CDR3. The V end was cut by 1 base, the J end by 8 bases, with 20 bases between. The germline CDR1 and CDR2 sequences are TSWWSYY and QGS.

There are many counts of this clone. One base separates it from a far larger clone, so it is likely a read error. Other DNA sequences within the sample encode an identical CDR3. The genes are TRDV2 and TRDJ1; 9 nucleotides align to TRDD3. Germline loops: CDR1 GEAIGNYY, CDR2 EKD. This CDR3 has 17 residues. The DNA for the CDR3 is TGTGCCTGTGACACCTTACTGGGGGACCCATACACCGATAAACTCATTTTT. It is translated as CACDTLLGDPYTDKLIF.

Turning to this clone: TCRdb's protein for this DNA is that of a much larger clone and differs from the translation at residue 12, likely a read error; the protein shown is the DNA translation. The V call is TRDV3, the J call TRDJ1; 8 bases line up with TRDD3. TCRdb leaves out the J gene; it was filled in here by matching the DNA to germline. The CDR3 sequence is 20 residues long. V lost 4 bases, J lost 5 bases, and 30 bases stayed unmatched. CDR1 and CDR2 (germline): TVYSNPD, GDNSRS (reference sequence). As DNA, the CDR3 is TGTGCCTGTCGGGGGTACCGACCGTACTGGGGGGTACGGGTGCGAGATAAACTCATCTTT. Translation: CACRGYRPYWGVRVRDKLIF. Complete variable domain (other parts from reference TRDV3 and TRDJ1): CDKVTQSSPDQTVASGSEVVLLCTYDTVYSNPDLFWYRIRPDYSFQFVFYGDNSRSEGADFTQGRFSVKHILTQKAFHLVISPVRTEDSATYYCACRGYRPYWGVRVRDKLIFGKGTRVTVEP.

This clone showed up many times. TCRdb records a much larger clone's protein for this DNA, with a difference at residue 20 that likely arises from a read error; the protein given is the translation of the DNA. The V gene is TRDV1, but the J gene lacks a call; the table's D gene call, TRDD3, was not cross checked with the DNA. Germline values: CDR1 TSWWSYY, CDR2 QGS. The CDR3 is 22 residues long. The CDR3 DNA is TGTGCTCTTGGGGAATCTCACGCCCTACGCATTCGGGGGATAGAGGACACCGGTAAACCCATCTTT. Protein: CALGESHALRIRGIEDTGKPIF.

In this sample, this clone turned up a few times. TCRdb assigns this DNA the protein of a much larger clone, which departs from its translation at residue 11; this likely reflects a read error, and the protein shown comes from translating the DNA. The rearrangement joins TRDV1 to TRDJ1; 8 bases match TRDD3. The J gene comes from matching the DNA to germline here; TCRdb lacks it. The ends lost 0 bases at V and 4 bases at J; junction bases unmatched: 16. The CDR3 has 19 amino acids. Germline assignment: CDR1 TSWWSYY and CDR2 QGS. The CDR3 DNA reads TGTGCTCTTGGGGAACTGGGTTCTTGGGGGATGCGAGACGGCGATAAACTCATCTTT. Its translation is CALGELGSWGMRDGDKLIF.

The V and J genes are TRDV1 and TRDJ1; tentatively, D is TRDD3 (6 bases). Because TCRdb records no J gene, it was assigned here through a match of the DNA to germline. The CDR3 extends over 18 amino acids. Trimming left V 0 bases short and J 10 bases short, with 27 bases between. Germline CDR1 TSWWSYY, CDR2 QGS. CDR3 nucleotide sequence: TGTGCTCTTGGGGAACTCCTCCCTTACCGGGGGAAAAGGTTAGGACTCATCTTT. Translated: CALGELLPYRGKRLGLIF.

Details on this clone: This likely reflects a read error, since a far larger clone is one base away. This sample also contains other DNA sequences that code for the same CDR3. There is no J gene call, but TRDV1 is given as the V gene; the D call TRDD3 from the table was never checked on the DNA. This CDR3 spans 25 amino acids. Germline CDR1 is TSWWSYY and CDR2 is QGS. CDR3 sequence reads: CALGEGLHRAKTGGSFPPYTDKLIF. CDR3 bases: TGTGCTCTTGGGGAAGGACTGCATCGGGCGAAGACTGGGGGATCGTTTCCCCCGTACACCGATAAACTCATCTTC.

This clone was detected many times. The chain carries TRDV1 and TRDJ1; a weak D match, TRDD2 (5 bases). The CDR3 has 17 amino acids. V was trimmed by 4 bases and J by 0 bases, leaving 18 bases between them. Germline CDR1 TSWWSYY, CDR2 QGS. The DNA of the CDR3 is TGTGCTCTTGGGGCCCAAGGCCTACTTAAATACACCGATAAACTCATCTTT. Translation: CALGAQGLLKYTDKLIF.

This clone was seen at least ten times. The TCRdb record carries a much larger clone's protein, which differs from this DNA's translation at residue 10; a read error is the likely cause, and the protein listed here is the DNA translation. The chain has TRDV1 and TRDJ1; D call uncertain. The V gene's germline CDR1 is TSWWSYY and CDR2 QGS. Trimming took 3 bases from V and 1 from J, leaving 15 bases between them. This CDR3 has 16 amino acids. This CDR3 is CALGDYLASRTDKLIF. The CDR3 coding sequence is TGTGCTCTTGGGGACTATCTTGCCTCTCGCACCGATAAACTCATCTTT.

In this sample, this clone turned up a few times. A read error likely explains why the TCRdb protein, taken from a much larger clone, differs from this DNA's translation at residue 5; the protein shown is translated from the DNA. The chain carries TRDV3 and TRDJ1; 8 positions agree with TRDD3. No J gene was available from TCRdb, and it was assigned here by a germline match of the DNA. The CDR3 spans 23 residues. CDR1 and CDR2 from the germline V gene are TVYSNPD and GDNSRS (reference sequence). CDR3 in amino acids: CAFKRVLGPQGDKYPRYTDKLIF. CDR3 nucleotide sequence: TGTGCCTTTAAGAGGGTGTTGGGCCCCCAGGGGGATAAATATCCTAGGTACACTGATAAACTCATCTTT.

About this clone itself: One base separates it from a far larger clone, so it is likely a read error. Other DNA sequences within the sample encode an identical CDR3. The genes are TRDV1 and TRDJ1, with D tentatively TRDD3 (6 bases). CDR1 and CDR2 (germline): TSWWSYY, QGS. The CDR3 contains 19 residues. This CDR3 is CALGERSTPTGMYTDKLIF. CDR3 nucleotides: TGTGCCCTTGGGGAAAGGAGTACACCTACTGGGATGTACACCGATAAACTCATCTTT.

As for this clone: The protein in TCRdb stems from a much larger clone and differs at residue 18 from this DNA's translation, likely a read error; here the protein is translated from the DNA. V gene TRDV1 combines with J gene TRDJ1; D is perhaps TRDD2 (6 bases). CDR3 length equals 19 residues. Germline CDR1 reads TSWWSYY; CDR2 reads QGS. CDR3 protein: CALGDRLPSQGVYTDKLTF. The CDR3 nucleotides are TGTGCTCTTGGGGACCGTTTACCTTCCCAAGGGGTCTACACCGATAAACTCACCTTT.

This clone was found many times. Other DNA variants within this sample encode the same CDR3. The chain joins TRDV1 to TRDJ1; 9 nucleotides line up with TRDD2. Looked up from germline, CDR1 is TSWWSYY and CDR2 is QGS. V trimming: 1 base; J trimming: 0 bases; junction bases outside the gene matches: 21. CDR3 size: 22 residues. The CDR3 nucleotides read TGTGCTCTTGGGGAACCCTGGCCTTCCTACGGACCTGGGGACCCGTACACCGATAAACTCATCTTT. Translated: CALGEPWPSYGPGDPYTDKLIF.

This clone was seen repeatedly, ten times or more. TCRdb shows a much larger clone's protein in place of this DNA's translation, and the two differ at residue 9, likely through a read error; the protein shown is translated from the DNA. The J gene is TRDJ1, the V gene TRDV2; D uncertain. The CDR3 totals 14 residues. CDR1 and CDR2 from the germline V gene are GEAIGNYY and EKD. V shed 0 bases and J shed 10 bases, with 17 bases lying between them. In nucleotides, the CDR3 is TGTGCCTGTGACACCCCTTTTGTAGCTGGCGTACTCATCTTT. This sequence encodes CACDTPFVAGVLIF.

On this clone: A read error likely explains this, since a far larger clone differs by one base. At the DNA level, this CDR3 is encoded by other sequences in the same sample as well. The V gene is TRDV1, the J gene TRDJ1; TRDD2 is a possible D gene (5 bases). Germline V gene data show CDR1 as TSWWSYY and CDR2 as QGS. Deletions cut 4 bases from V and 5 bases from J, with 29 bases between. The CDR3 is 19 amino acids. Here the CDR3 reads CALGVTNYLLVLQQDKLIF. CDR3 bases: TGTGCTCTTGGGGTTACGAACTATCTCCTAGTATTACAACAAGATAAACTCATCTTT.

This clone was observed at least ten times. A far larger clone is only one base removed, so a read error is likely. Other DNA sequences in the same sample also yield this CDR3. The V gene is TRDV1, the J gene TRDJ1; the match to TRDD3 covers 9 bases. TCRdb is silent on the J gene; assignment here came from matching the DNA to germline. The CDR3 loop spans 19 amino acids. The V gene's germline CDR1 is TSWWSYY and CDR2 QGS. CDR3 in amino acids: CALGGTLFPTLGDLDKLIF. Here the CDR3 DNA reads TGTGCCCTTGGGGGAACTCTCTTTCCTACTCTGGGGGATTTAGATAAACTCATCTTT.

For this clone: A read error likely explains why the TCRdb protein, taken from a much larger clone, differs from this DNA's translation at residue 10; the protein shown is translated from the DNA. The chain links TRDV1 to TRDJ1, with D possibly TRDD2 on 6 matching bases. Here the J gene was assigned by germline matching of the DNA, as TCRdb has none. In germline, CDR1 is TSWWSYY, CDR2 QGS. This CDR3 has 14 residues. The V and J ends lost 6 bases and 7 bases respectively, with 18 bases between them. The CDR3 DNA reads TGTGCTCTTGGTCCTTTCCTAGGGTACAGTAAACTCATCTTT. This encodes CALGPFLGYSKLIF.

This clone was detected many times. This DNA's translation and the protein TCRdb lists, from a much larger clone, do not match at residue 3, likely due to a read error; the protein shown is translated from the DNA. The CDR3 region is CAPGRDRPRTGGYADKLIF. Here the CDR3 DNA reads TGTGCTCCTGGACGGGATCGTCCACGTACTGGGGGATACGCCGATAAACTCATCTTT. The rearrangement uses TRDV1 and TRDJ1; 13 nucleotides match TRDD3. Germline CDR1 is TSWWSYY and CDR2 is QGS. CDR3 length: 19 residues. Germline trimming cut 10 bases from V and 3 bases from J; bases unmatched to any gene: 20.

This clone was seen a few times. A junction boundary mismatches the germline segment, possibly from a read error. Different DNA sequences within this sample yield the same CDR3. The chain's CDR3 is CALGGTWGIQNHLLYTDKLIF. CDR3 bases: TGTGCCCTTGGTGGAACCTGGGGGATACAAAACCATCTTCTATACACCGATAAACTCATCTTT. This chain links TRDV1 with TRDJ1; 11 bases agree with TRDD3. Germline lookup yields CDR1 TSWWSYY and CDR2 QGS. This CDR3 is built from 21 residues.

Concerning this clone itself: TCRdb assigns this DNA the protein of a much larger clone, which departs from its translation at residue 19; this likely reflects a read error, and the protein shown comes from translating the DNA. The V and J genes are TRDV3 and TRDJ1; 13 positions match TRDD3. Germline lookup yields CDR1 TVYSNPD and CDR2 GDNSRS (reference sequence). The CDR3 has 22 amino acids. This chain's CDR3 is CAFRPSRRKILGDTRWTDELIF. In nucleotides, the CDR3 is TGTGCCTTTAGACCTTCCCGGCGGAAGATACTGGGGGATACGCGTTGGACCGATGAACTCATCTTT.

This clone was seen a few times. The rearrangement links TRDV1 to TRDJ1; 12 bases agree with TRDD3. This CDR3 contains 22 residues. The germline CDR1 and CDR2 sequences are TSWWSYY and QGS. With V trimmed by 0 bases and J by 8 bases, 25 bases remained unmatched. CDR3 sequence (DNA): TGTGCTCTTGGGGAACTTGTCCTTCCTACGAACTGGGGGATACTAGGCTGCGAGAAACTCATCTTT. It encodes CALGELVLPTNWGILGCEKLIF.

Notes on this clone: The protein recorded in TCRdb matches a much larger clone and deviates from this DNA's translation at residue 7, suggesting a read error; the protein here is obtained by translating the DNA. The chain carries TRDV1 and TRDJ1; TRDD3 matches 9 bases. After removal of 2 bases from V and 0 bases from J, the junction contained 31 bases not matched to a gene. This CDR3 spans 25 amino acids. Germline V gene sequence: CDR1 TSWWSYY, CDR2 QGS. In DNA form, the CDR3 reads TGTGCTCTTGGGGAAGCGGACCTACACCTGGGGGATGAAGTGAGGAGGCCATTGTACACCGATAAACTCATCTTT. As protein: CALGEADLHLGDEVRRPLYTDKLIF.